This T cell receptor (beta chain) was sequenced for a study of cytomegalovirus exposure and HLA in healthy donors. The V end was cut by 4 bases, the J end by 6 bases, with 23 bases between. The CDR3 loop spans 17 amino acids. Looked up from germline, CDR1 is SGDLS and CDR2 is YYNGEE. The PCR contained 60 Vbeta and 13 Jbeta primers. Assay: immunoSEQ multiplex PCR; the TCRdb copy retains only in-frame clones and omits some. In the table there are 130,000 to 150,000 clones, roughly four fifths of which are singletons. Sequences were obtained from PBMCs. The rearrangement uses TRBV9 and TRBJ2-1; the D gene is possibly TRBD2 (6 bases). The TCR was taken from a man in his forties or fifties in good health and CMV-seropositive. CDR3 sequence (DNA): TGTGCCAGCAGCCCAACCTCATCTGGAGGGACTTCCAATGAGCAGTTCTTC. This translates into CASSPTSSGGTSNEQFF.